This T cell receptor beta chain derives from a study of Ad26.COV2.S vaccination and SARS-CoV-2 variants (TCRdb year 2021). Background for the entire study: Vaccine-arm donors were drawn from COV1001, a multicentre, randomized, double-blind, placebo-controlled phase I-IIa trial of Ad26.COV2.S in healthy adults. Dosing of Ad26.COV2.S was intramuscular, at either 5x10^10 or 1x10^11 viral particles, delivered as one shot or as two shots spaced 56 days apart. TCRbeta repertoire sequencing was used to assess the specificity and breadth of SARS-CoV-2-reactive T cell receptors after Ad26.COV2.S vaccination. The TCR-sequenced set comprised approximately 32 samples: approximately 19 Ad26.COV2.S vaccine recipients, 5 placebo recipients and 8 SARS-CoV-2 convalescent individuals. Participants in the trial were split at random into five groups of five each, receiving low-dose or high-dose Ad26.COV2.S once or twice, or else placebo on both occasions. Investigators remained blinded to trial group allocation during experiments and outcome assessment. Here is what the overall study found, with its caveats: After vaccination, spike-specific CD8+ and CD4+ T cell responses were reported to show substantial breadth. According to the authors, total T cell responses may have been underestimated by the TCR breadth and depth analyses. Vaccine and placebo recipients had similar non-spike TCR breadth, a finding consistent with the vaccine containing only spike. Spike-specific TCR breadth was higher in Ad26.COV2.S recipients than in placebo recipients (P = 0.0014). The study was not powered for comparison of responses between vaccine doses or regimens.

Comment on this clone: Its recognized antigen is unknown. The input lacks base qualities; no much larger clone sits a single base away.

The immunoSEQ Assay was the method used to sequence TCRbeta CDR3 regions. After extraction, genomic DNA underwent amplification by bias-controlled multiplex PCR, followed by high-throughput sequencing. The source study handled its data this way. Collapsing and filtering of sequences were performed to quantify the absolute abundance of each unique TCRbeta CDR3 region. T cell fraction was estimated by normalizing TCRbeta template counts to usable DNA, which was measured by amplifying reference genes present in all nucleated cells. Repertoire TCRs were annotated as SARS-CoV-2-specific when V gene, CDR3 amino acid sequence and J gene were exactly matched to a known reactive TCR set. The reference SARS-CoV-2 TCR set was obtained from MIRA and was filtered for enrichment in COVID-19-positive ImmuneCODE repertoires, whereby public or cross-reactive TCRs were removed. Drawing on the MIRA antigens, annotated TCRs were analysed further at the level of specific ORF or position within ORF. Breadth was defined as annotated unique rearrangements over total unique productive rearrangements; depth was the summed frequency of those rearrangements. Group comparisons of TCR breadth used two-sided Wilcoxon rank-sum tests. Held by TCRdb, this immuneACCESS table contains in-frame sequences only and omits some clones. Under half of the omission traces to an unresolved V gene where checked; the cause of the rest is unknown. V, J and clone size were drawn from that table, and D and trimming were deduced from the DNA. This sample has hundreds of thousands of clones in its table, and roughly nine tenths of those were observed once. The top ten hold around 6.4% of the sample.

The treatment or condition label, as the study defines it: roughly 18 received Ad26.COV2.S at low or high dose, single or two shots; roughly five received placebo; per-sample allocation not given. For vaccine and placebo recipients, the sequenced repertoires came from samples collected on day 63 after the first injection. In Cohort 1b, about 25 adults aged 18-55 years were enrolled at a single site in Boston, USA, between 29 July and 7 August 2020. As a vaccine, Ad26.COV2.S was a replication-incompetent adenovirus type 26 vector that expressed a prefusion-stabilized SARS-CoV-2 spike protein derived from the original Wuhan strain. According to the germline V gene, CDR1 reads SGDLS and CDR2 reads YYNGEE. After removal of 0 bases from V and 1 base from J, the junction retains 18 bases not matched to a gene. Taken from cysteine to phenylalanine, the CDR3 has 21 residues. Only the CDR3 part of the read is kept: 63 bases, read in frame from the first base.

The input for sequencing was peripheral blood, taken in a trial of Ad26.COV2.S vaccine versus placebo. The receptor was isolated from a person between 18 and 60 years old who received the Ad26.COV2.S COVID-19 vaccine or a placebo. The chain links TRBV9 with TRBJ2-1, with 8 bases aligning to TRBD2. The CDR3 sequence is CASSVGILGSGTPYSYNEQFF. In nucleotides, the sequence is TGTGCCAGCAGCGTAGGAATATTGGGTAGCGGGACTCCTTATTCCTACAATGAGCAGTTCTTC.